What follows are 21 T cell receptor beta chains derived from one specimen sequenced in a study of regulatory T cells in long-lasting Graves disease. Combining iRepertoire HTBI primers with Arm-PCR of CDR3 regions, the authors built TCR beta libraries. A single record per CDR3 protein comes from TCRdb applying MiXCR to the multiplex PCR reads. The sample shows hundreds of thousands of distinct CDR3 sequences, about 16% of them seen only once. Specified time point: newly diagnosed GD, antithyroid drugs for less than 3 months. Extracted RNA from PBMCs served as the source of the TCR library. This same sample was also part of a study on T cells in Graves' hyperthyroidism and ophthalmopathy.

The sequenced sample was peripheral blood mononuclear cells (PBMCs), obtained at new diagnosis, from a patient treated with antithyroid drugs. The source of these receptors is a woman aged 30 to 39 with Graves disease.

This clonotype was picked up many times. CDR3 in amino acids: CASSQLQGEQFF. The CDR3 bases are TGTGCCAGCAGTCAGCTCCAGGGTGAGCAGTTCTTC. This chain uses TRBV28 with TRBJ2-1, with TRBD1 as a possible D gene (5 bases). Germline V lookup: CDR1 MDHEN, CDR2 SYDVKM. This CDR3 spans 12 amino acids. V shed 5 bases and J shed 9 bases, with 11 bases lying between them.

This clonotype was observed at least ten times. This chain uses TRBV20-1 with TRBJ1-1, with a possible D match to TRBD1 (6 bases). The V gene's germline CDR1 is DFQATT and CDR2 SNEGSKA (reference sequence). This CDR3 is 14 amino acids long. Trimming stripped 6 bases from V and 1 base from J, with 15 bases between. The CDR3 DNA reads TGCAGTGCCCCCTCCAGGACAGCGAACACTGAAGCTTTCTTT. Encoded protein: CSAPSRTANTEAFF.

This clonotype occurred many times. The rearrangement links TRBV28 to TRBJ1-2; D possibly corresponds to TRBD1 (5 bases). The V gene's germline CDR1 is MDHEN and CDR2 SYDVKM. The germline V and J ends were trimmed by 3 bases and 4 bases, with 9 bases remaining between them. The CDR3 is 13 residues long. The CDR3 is CASSFQGTYGYTF. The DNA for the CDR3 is TGTGCCAGCAGTTTTCAGGGCACCTATGGCTACACCTTC.

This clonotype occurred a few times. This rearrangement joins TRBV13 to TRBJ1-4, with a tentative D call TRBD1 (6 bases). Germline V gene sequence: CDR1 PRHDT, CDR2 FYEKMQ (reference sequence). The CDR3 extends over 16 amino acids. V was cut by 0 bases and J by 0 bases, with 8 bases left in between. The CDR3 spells CASSLGGASTNEKLFF. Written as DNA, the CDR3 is TGTGCCAGCAGCTTAGGGGGGGCCTCAACTAATGAAAAACTGTTTTTT.

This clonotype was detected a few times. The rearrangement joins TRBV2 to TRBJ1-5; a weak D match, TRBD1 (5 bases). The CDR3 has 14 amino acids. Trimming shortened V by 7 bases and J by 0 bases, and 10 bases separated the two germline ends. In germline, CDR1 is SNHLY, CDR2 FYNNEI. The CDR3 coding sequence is TGTGCCAGCAAGGGGCAGGATAGCAATCAGCCCCAGCATTTT. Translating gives CASKGQDSNQPQHF.

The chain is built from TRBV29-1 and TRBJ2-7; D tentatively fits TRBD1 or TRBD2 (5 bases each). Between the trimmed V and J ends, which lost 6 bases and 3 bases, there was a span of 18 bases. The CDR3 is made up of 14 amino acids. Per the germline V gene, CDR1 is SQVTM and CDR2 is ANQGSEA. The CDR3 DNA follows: TGCAGCGTCTACCCGGGACGGAATAACTACGAGCAGTACTTC. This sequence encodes CSVYPGRNNYEQYF.

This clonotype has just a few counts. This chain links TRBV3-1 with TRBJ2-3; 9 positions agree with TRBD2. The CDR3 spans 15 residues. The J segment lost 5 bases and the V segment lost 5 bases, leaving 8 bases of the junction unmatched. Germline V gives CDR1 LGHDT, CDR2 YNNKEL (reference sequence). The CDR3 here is CASSSLAGRKDTQYF. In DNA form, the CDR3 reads TGTGCCAGCAGCTCGCTAGCGGGAAGGAAAGATACGCAGTATTTT.

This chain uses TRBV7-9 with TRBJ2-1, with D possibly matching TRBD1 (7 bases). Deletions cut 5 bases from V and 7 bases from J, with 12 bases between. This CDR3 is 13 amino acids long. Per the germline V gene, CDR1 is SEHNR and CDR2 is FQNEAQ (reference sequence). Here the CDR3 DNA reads TGTGCCAGCAGCAAGGGGGCGGGAAATGAGCAGTTCTTC. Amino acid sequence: CASSKGAGNEQFF. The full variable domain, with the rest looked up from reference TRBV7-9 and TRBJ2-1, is DTGVSQNPRHKITKRGQNVTFRCDPISEHNRLYWYRQTLGQGPEFLTYFQNEAQLEKSRLLSDRFSAERPKGSFSTLEIQRTEQGDSAMYLCASSKGAGNEQFFGPGTRLTVL.

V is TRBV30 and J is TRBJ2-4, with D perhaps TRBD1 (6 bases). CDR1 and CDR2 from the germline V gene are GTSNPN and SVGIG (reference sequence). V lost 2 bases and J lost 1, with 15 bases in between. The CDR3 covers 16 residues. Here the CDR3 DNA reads TGTGCCTGGAGTTCCCCCAGGGGTCCTGCCAAAAACATTCAGTACTTC. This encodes CAWSSPRGPAKNIQYF.

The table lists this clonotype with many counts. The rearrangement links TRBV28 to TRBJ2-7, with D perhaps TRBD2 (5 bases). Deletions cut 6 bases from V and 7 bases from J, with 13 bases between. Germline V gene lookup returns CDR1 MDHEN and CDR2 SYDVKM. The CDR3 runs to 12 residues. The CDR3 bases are TGTGCCAGCAGAAAGACTCGGAGGGAGCAGTACTTC. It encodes CASRKTRREQYF. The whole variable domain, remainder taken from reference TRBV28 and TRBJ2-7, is DVKVTQSSRYLVKRTGEKVFLECVQDMDHENMFWYRQDPGLGLRLIYFSYDVKMKEKGDIPEGYSVSREKKERFSLILESASTNQTSMYLCASRKTRREQYFGPGTRLTVT.

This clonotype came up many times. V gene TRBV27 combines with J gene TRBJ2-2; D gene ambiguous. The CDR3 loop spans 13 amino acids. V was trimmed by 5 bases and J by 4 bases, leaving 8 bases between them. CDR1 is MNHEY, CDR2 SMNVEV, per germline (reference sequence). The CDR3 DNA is TGTGCCAGCAGTCCCACTCGCACCGGGGAGCTGTTTTTT. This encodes CASSPTRTGELFF.

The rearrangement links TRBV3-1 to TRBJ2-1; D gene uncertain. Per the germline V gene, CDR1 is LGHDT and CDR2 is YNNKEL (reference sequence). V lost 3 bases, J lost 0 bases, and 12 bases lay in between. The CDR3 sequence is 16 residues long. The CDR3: CASSHHSRSSYNEQFF. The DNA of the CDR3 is TGTGCCAGCAGCCATCATAGCCGTAGCTCCTACAATGAGCAGTTCTTC.

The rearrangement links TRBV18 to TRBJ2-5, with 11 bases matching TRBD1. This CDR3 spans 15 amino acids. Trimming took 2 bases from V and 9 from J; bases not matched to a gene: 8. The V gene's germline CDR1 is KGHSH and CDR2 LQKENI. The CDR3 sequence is CASSPRTGGLTPQYF. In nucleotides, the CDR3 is TGTGCCAGCTCACCAAGGACAGGGGGCTTAACGCCCCAGTACTTC.

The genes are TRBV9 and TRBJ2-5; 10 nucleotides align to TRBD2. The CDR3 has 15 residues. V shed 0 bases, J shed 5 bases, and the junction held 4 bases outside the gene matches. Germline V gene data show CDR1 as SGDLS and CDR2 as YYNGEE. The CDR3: CASSVGTSGRETQYF. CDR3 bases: TGTGCCAGCAGCGTAGGGACTAGCGGTAGGGAGACCCAGTACTTC.

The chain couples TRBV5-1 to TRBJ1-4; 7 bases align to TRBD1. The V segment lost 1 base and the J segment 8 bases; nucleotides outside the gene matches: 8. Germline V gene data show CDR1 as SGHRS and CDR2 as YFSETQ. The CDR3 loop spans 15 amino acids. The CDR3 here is CASSLSTGAGEKLFF. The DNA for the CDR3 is TGCGCCAGCAGCTTGTCCACAGGGGCCGGAGAAAAACTGTTTTTT.

CDR3 sequence reads: CATSDVTSAGVKNNEQFF. The CDR3 DNA sequence: TGTGCCACCAGTGACGTTACCTCTGCGGGAGTAAAGAACAATGAGCAGTTCTTC. This chain links TRBV24-1 with TRBJ2-1, with 7 positions matching TRBD2. CDR3 length: 18 amino acids. J was trimmed by 5 bases and V by 4 bases; bases with no gene match: 16. Looked up from germline, CDR1 is KGHDR and CDR2 is SFDVKD.

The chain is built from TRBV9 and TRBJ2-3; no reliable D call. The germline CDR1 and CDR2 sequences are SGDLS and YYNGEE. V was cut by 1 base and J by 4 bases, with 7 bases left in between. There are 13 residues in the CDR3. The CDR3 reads CASSVKEADTQYF. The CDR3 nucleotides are TGTGCCAGCAGCGTAAAAGAGGCAGATACGCAGTATTTT.

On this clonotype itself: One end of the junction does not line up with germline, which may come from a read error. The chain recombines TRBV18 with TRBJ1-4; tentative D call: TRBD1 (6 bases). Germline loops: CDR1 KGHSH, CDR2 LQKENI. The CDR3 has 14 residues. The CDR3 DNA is TGTGCCAGCTCACCGAGGGGGACTAATGAAGAACTGTTTTTT. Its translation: CASSPRGTNEELFF.

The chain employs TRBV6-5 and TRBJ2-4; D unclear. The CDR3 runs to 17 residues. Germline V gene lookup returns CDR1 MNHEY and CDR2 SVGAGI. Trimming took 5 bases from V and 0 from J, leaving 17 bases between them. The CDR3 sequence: CASSDTLLLLAKNIQYF. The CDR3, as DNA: TGTGCCAGCAGTGACACCCTTCTTTTACTAGCCAAAAACATTCAGTACTTC.

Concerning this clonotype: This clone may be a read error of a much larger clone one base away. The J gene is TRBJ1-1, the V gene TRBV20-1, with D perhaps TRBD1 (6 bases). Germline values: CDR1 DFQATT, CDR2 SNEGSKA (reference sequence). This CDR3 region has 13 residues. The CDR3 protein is CSTRGNRVSEAFF. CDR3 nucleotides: TGCAGTACTAGAGGAAACAGGGTTTCAGAAGCTTTCTTT.

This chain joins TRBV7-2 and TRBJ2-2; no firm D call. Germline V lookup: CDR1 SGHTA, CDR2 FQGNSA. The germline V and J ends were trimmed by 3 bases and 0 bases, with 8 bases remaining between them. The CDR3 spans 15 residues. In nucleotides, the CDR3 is TGTGCCAGCAGCTTTAAGGTGCCGAACACCGGGGAGCTGTTTTTT. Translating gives CASSFKVPNTGELFF.